This TCR beta chain was obtained from a study of blood T cell repertoires in COVID-19. Study background: The origin of the acute and convalescent COVID-19 samples was the United States, Italy and Spain. PBMCs, B-cell-depleted T cells, or T cells provided the cDNA or gDNA that made up the material.

The authors' processing: The authors estimated nucleated cell counts from reference gene primer amplification. Repertoires were generated with immunoSEQ multiplex PCR, while TCRdb's copy carries only in-frame clones and drops some. That table supplies the V and J calls and clone size; D and trimming were determined from the DNA. The repertoire includes 160,000 or so clones, more than 80% of them detected once, and about 2.8% sits in the top ten. The CDR3 covers 18 residues. Germline V gives CDR1 MNHEY, CDR2 SVGEGT. V was shortened by 1 base and J by 6 bases, with 22 bases between the two germline ends.

Sequencing was done on a sample of peripheral blood. The chain joins TRBV6-2 or TRBV6-3 to TRBJ1-5, with unresolved D. The clonotype originates from a man in his sixties with acute or convalescent COVID-19. CDR3 nucleotides: TGTGCCAGCAGTTACTTAAGTCAAGGTACTATATGGAGTCAGCCCCAGCATTTT. Translation: CASSYLSQGTIWSQPQHF.